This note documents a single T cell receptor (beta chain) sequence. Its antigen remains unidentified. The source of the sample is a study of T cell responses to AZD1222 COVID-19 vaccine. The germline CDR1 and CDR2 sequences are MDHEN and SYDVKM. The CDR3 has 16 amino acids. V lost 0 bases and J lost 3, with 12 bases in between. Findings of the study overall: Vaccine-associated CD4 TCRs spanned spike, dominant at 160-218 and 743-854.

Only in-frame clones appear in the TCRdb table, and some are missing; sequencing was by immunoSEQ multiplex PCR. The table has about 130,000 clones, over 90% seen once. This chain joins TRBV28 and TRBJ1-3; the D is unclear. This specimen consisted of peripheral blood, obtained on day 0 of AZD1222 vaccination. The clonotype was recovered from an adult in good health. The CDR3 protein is CASSLWFGEGGNTIYF. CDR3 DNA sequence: TGTGCCAGCAGTTTATGGTTCGGGGAAGGTGGAAACACCATATATTTT.